Listed here are 10 T cell receptor beta chains from one sample, sequenced in a study of identical twins (dated by TCRdb to about 2016). The library was obtained by 5' RACE. The reads were generated on an Illumina HiSeq 2000. In TCRdb, the public reads were trimmed at Q25 with fastp and aligned with MiXCR, with productive beta chains retained. A single entry per CDR3 protein holds the most common genes and DNA from its merged rows. For this sample there are more than 1.5 million distinct CDR3 sequences; about 31% appear just once. The ten most abundant clones make up about 0.3% of the sample. The sample was cord blood. Every receptor here comes from a newborn girl in good health.

This clonotype was recorded only once. The V call is TRBV18, the J call TRBJ1-2, with 7 positions matching TRBD1. Germline V gives CDR1 KGHSH, CDR2 LQKENI. V was clipped by 4 bases and J by 4 bases; unmatched bases: 6. This CDR3 contains 14 residues. Written as DNA, the CDR3 is TGTGCCAGCTCACGAGAGACAGGGATCTATGGCTACACCTTC. This sequence encodes CASSRETGIYGYTF.

This sequence joins TRBV27 and TRBJ1-6, with D possibly TRBD1 on 6 matching bases. Trimming stripped 5 bases from V and 5 bases from J, with 13 bases between. CDR1 and CDR2 (germline): MNHEY, SMNVEV (reference sequence). This CDR3 region has 15 residues. The CDR3 region has the DNA TGTGCCAGCAGTCACAAGACAGGTGATAATTCACCCCTCCACTTT. Translation: CASSHKTGDNSPLHF.

CDR3 sequence: CASWTSGEGYEQYF. Written as DNA, the CDR3 is TGTGCCAGTTGGACTAGCGGGGAGGGCTACGAGCAGTACTTC. The chain has TRBV2 and TRBJ2-4, with TRBD2 matching 12 bases. The J call may not be correct, given that the DNA end is closer to TRBJ2-7. The CDR3 has 14 amino acids. Germline values: CDR1 SNHLY, CDR2 FYNNEI.

The chain joins TRBV29-1 to TRBJ2-3; either TRBD1 or TRBD2 may fit D (6 bases each). The CDR3 is 14 amino acids. V shed 3 bases and J shed 1 base, with 11 bases lying between them. Germline CDR1 is SQVTM and CDR2 is ANQGSEA. Here the CDR3 reads CSVDGGGGTDTQYF. Written as DNA, the CDR3 is TGCAGCGTTGACGGGGGCGGGGGCACAGATACGCAGTATTTT.

This chain uses TRBV2 with TRBJ2-1; TRBD1 agrees at 10 bases. In germline, CDR1 is SNHLY, CDR2 FYNNEI. The CDR3 totals 17 residues. J lost 5 bases, V lost 6 bases, and 13 bases had no gene match. Here the CDR3 reads CASRPTFDRGRNNEQFF. CDR3 sequence (DNA): TGTGCCAGCAGGCCTACCTTTGACAGGGGGCGAAACAATGAGCAGTTCTTC.

This clonotype turned up a few times. The rearrangement links TRBV27 to TRBJ2-5, with 10 bases that match TRBD1. This CDR3 has 16 amino acids. Germline V gene lookup returns CDR1 MNHEY and CDR2 SMNVEV (reference sequence). V gave up 2 bases and J gave up 5 bases; unmatched junction bases: 8. In nucleotides, the CDR3 is TGTGCCAGCAGTTTAAGGGACAGGGGACTAGGGGAGACCCAGTACTTC. Its protein is CASSLRDRGLGETQYF.

Comments on this clonotype: The final CDR3 position lacks the conserved phenylalanine or tryptophan, pointing to a likely read error. This chain connects TRBV7-2 to TRBJ2-4; 11 bases are shared with TRBD2. TRBJ2-7 matches the DNA end more closely, so the J call is doubtful. This CDR3 region has 18 residues. Germline CDR1 is SGHTA and CDR2 is FQGNSA. The CDR3 coding sequence is TGTGCCAGCAGCTTAGAGTTCGGACTAGCGGGTTCTCCCTACGAGCAGTACCTC. It specifies CASSLEFGLAGSPYEQYL.

This clonotype was seen a few times. The V and J genes are TRBV6-6 and TRBJ2-5; D remains ambiguous. The DNA matches TRBJ2-7 better at its end, which makes the J call doubtful. Germline CDR1 MNHNY, CDR2 SVGAGI (reference sequence). CDR3 length: 11 residues. The chain's CDR3 is CASTYLHEQYF. For the CDR3, the DNA is TGTGCCAGCACCTATCTGCACGAGCAGTACTTC.

The chain carries TRBV10-3 and TRBJ2-3; perhaps TRBD2 as D (6 bases). The germline gives CDR1 ENHRY, CDR2 SYGVKD. Trimming removed 4 bases at V and 4 bases at J, with 15 bases between. The CDR3 is 15 amino acids. This CDR3 reads CAISGRSGRADTQYF. CDR3 sequence (DNA): TGTGCCATCAGTGGTCGAAGCGGGCGGGCAGATACGCAGTATTTT.

The chain recombines TRBV20-1 with TRBJ2-1; 11 bases align to TRBD2. The V gene end was trimmed by 4 bases and the J gene end by 6 bases; junction bases not matched to a gene: 8. The CDR3 sequence is 15 residues long. CDR1 and CDR2 (germline): DFQATT, SNEGSKA (reference sequence). CDR3 loop: CSAITLAGGRNEQFF. CDR3 DNA: TGCAGTGCTATAACCCTAGCGGGGGGCCGCAATGAGCAGTTCTTC.